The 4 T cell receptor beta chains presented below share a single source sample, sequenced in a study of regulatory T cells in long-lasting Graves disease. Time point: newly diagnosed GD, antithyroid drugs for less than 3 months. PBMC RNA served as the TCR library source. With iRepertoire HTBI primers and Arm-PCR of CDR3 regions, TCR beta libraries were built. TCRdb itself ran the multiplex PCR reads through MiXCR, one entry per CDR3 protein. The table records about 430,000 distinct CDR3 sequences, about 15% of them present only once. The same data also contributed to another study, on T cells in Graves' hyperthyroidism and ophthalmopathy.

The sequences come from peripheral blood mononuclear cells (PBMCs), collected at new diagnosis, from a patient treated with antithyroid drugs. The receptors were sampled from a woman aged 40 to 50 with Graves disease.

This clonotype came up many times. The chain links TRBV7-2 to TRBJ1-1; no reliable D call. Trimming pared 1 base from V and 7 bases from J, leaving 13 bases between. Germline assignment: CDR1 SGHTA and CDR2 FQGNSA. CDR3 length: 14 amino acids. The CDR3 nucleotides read TGTGCCAGCAGCTTAGATGGGCCAATGAATGAAGCTTTCTTT. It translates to CASSLDGPMNEAFF.

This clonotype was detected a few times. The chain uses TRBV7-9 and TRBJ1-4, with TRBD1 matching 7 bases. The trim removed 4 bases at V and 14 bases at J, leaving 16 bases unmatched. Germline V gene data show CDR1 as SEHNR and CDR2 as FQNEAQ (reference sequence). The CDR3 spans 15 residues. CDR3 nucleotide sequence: TGTGCCAGCAGCTCAACGGGACAGAGGTCGGAAAGGCTGTTTTTT. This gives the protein CASSSTGQRSERLFF.

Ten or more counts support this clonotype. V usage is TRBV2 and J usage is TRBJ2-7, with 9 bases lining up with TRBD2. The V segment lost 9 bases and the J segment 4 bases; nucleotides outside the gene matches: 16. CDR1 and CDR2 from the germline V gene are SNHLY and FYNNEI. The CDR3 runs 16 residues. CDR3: CASGRGGSGSLYEQYF. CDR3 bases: TGTGCCAGTGGCCGGGGGGGTAGCGGGAGTCTGTACGAGCAGTACTTC.

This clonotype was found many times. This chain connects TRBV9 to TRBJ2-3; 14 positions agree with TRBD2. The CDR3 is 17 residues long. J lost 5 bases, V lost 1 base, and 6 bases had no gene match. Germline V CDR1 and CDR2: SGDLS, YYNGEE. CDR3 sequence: CASSVTGLAGGVDTQYF. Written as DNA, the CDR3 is TGTGCCAGCAGCGTAACTGGACTAGCGGGAGGTGTAGATACGCAGTATTTT.